The clone carrying this T cell receptor (beta chain) was recorded a few times. Its antigen is not identified. TCRdb ran MiXCR on the 5' RACE reads and lists one entry per CDR3 protein. The sample yields some 290,000 distinct CDR3 sequences, over 15% seen once. Trimming took 5 bases from V and 1 from J, leaving 20 bases between them. CDR3 size: 17 residues. Germline V gene lookup returns CDR1 SGHTA and CDR2 FQGNSA. These data originate in a study of CD8 T cells in ankylosing spondylitis. Overall study results and limits: The clones that were linked to disease were reported to be significantly enriched in matched synovial fluid samples from ankylosing spondylitis patients. In synovial fluid and blood from reactive arthritis, some motif variants were previously reported.

The TCR comes from a male donor with ankylosing spondylitis or in good health (not recorded which). Sequenced: blood, either unsorted or a sorted T cell fraction (not recorded which). This chain joins TRBV7-2 and TRBJ1-2, with D unclear. The DNA of the CDR3 is TGTGCCAGCAGCCCCCTATCACCGGTCGGGAGTAACTATGGCTACACCTTC. Its protein product is CASSPLSPVGSNYGYTF.